This T cell receptor beta chain was identified during a study of spatial heterogeneity in lung cancer (dated by TCRdb to 2018 to 2020). Turning to the overall study: More beta-chain than alpha-chain transcripts were consistently detected, likely reflecting higher beta-chain transcript abundance. In the raw uncorrected reads, each unique combination of TCR and UMI appeared more than ten times on average. In non-small cell lung cancer, the study made a quantitative comparison of TCR alpha and beta repertoires among multiple tumor regions, matched nontumor lung and blood. Nonsynonymous mutation counts, determined by whole-exome sequencing of tumor tissue, were related to features of the TCR repertoire. Both alpha and beta chains were TCR-sequenced in samples taken at surgery, namely 220 tumor regions, more than 62 matched nontumor lung samples and just over 55 PBMC samples. On the study overall, not on this receptor specifically: Additional single-cell paired TCR alpha and beta sequencing was considered necessary to confirm, at a functional level, the hypothesis that regional TCRs recognize regional mutations. Ubiquitous expanded tumor TCRs were detected in blood more often at tumor resection than at routine follow-up.

There are 18 amino acids in the CDR3, from cysteine to phenylalanine inclusive. CDR3 DNA is the only sequence kept; it has 54 bases, read in frame from the first base. Relative to germline, V is missing 4 bases and J is missing 3 bases, with 15 bases of the junction outside any gene match. The germline V gene provides CDR1 SGHRS and CDR2 YFSETQ. The label giving this sample's time point can be read as: sample taken at primary tumor resection. Without any cell sorting, TCR sequencing was performed on whole RNA extracted either from tumor and nontumor lung tissue or from cryopreserved PBMC samples. The donors were some 72 patients from the lung TRACERx cohort who had early-stage, untreated non-small cell lung cancer. Only patients for whom sufficient RNA was available from at least two tumor regions were selected for TCR sequencing. This clonotype was found many times. This receptor's antigen is unknown. No base quality information exists; no much larger clone differs at one position.

Libraries were built with 5' RACE. Sequencing used a NextSeq 500. The TCR library protocol attached a unique molecular identifier to each TCR cDNA molecule to allow correction of PCR and sequencing errors. The source study handled its data this way. Decombinator tools were used for TCR identification, UMI-based error correction and CDR3 extraction. TCRs above a frequency of 2 per 1,000, corresponding to the top 1% of the tumor frequency distribution, were defined as expanded. Each repertoire was subsampled 100 times to 5,000 TCRs, after which Renyi diversity was computed with the R vegan package. CDR3 similarity networks were built from amino acid triplet string-kernel similarity, connecting CDR3s with pairwise similarity above 0.82. TCRdb applied fastp at Q25 and MiXCR to the public reads, then kept only in-frame beta chains. One record per CDR3 amino acid sequence lists the most common genes and DNA. Here the V and J calls rest on TCRdb's processing, not on the authors' analysis. This sample holds approximately 25,000 distinct CDR3 sequences; about 3.5% were observed only once. The ten largest clones represent under 30% of the sample.

The chain couples TRBV5-1 to TRBJ2-4, with 8 bases in between that match TRBD1. This material consisted of PBMCs, taken at surgery. The source of this sequence is a female donor with early-stage non-small cell lung cancer. The CDR3 sequence is CASSDRDRYFRDKNIQYF. The nucleotide sequence is TGCGCCAGCAGCGACCGGGACAGGTACTTTAGAGACAAAAACATTCAGTACTTC.